This section outlines one T cell receptor (beta chain) sequence together with its context. Its cognate antigen is unknown. The data stem from a study of T cell repertoires in ileal Crohn's disease. Study-wide findings and caveats: Endoscopic recurrence occurred in every patient whose clonality exceeded 26.8%.

The CDR3 is 15 amino acids. Germline V gene sequence: CDR1 SGHNT, CDR2 YYREEE (reference sequence). Trimming shortened V by 0 bases and J by 3 bases, and 12 bases separated the two germline ends. The time point was: neoterminal ileum biopsy at postoperative endoscopy, about 6 months after surgery. Generated by immunoSEQ multiplex PCR, the TCRdb table keeps only in-frame clones and is missing some. Among some 11,000 clones listed, 70% to 80% were seen once. The sequence was collected from an adult with Crohn's disease. The sample taken for sequencing was ileal tissue. V and J are TRBV5-4 and TRBJ1-1; tentative D call: TRBD1 (5 bases). CDR3 in amino acids: CASSLAVGGDTEAFF. The CDR3 DNA reads TGTGCCAGCAGCTTGGCGGTCGGGGGGGACACTGAAGCTTTCTTT.